Sequencing of this T cell receptor (beta chain) was carried out in a study of radiotherapy plus CTLA-4 blockade in lung cancer. Trimming left V 6 bases short and J 4 bases short, with 10 bases between. The germline gives CDR1 SNHLY, CDR2 FYNNEI. CDR3 size: 13 residues. The repertoire was sequenced with immunoSEQ multiplex PCR; TCRdb's copy has only in-frame clones and lacks some. The table has approximately 80,000 clones, around 81% seen once; the top ten hold roughly 23%. The chain is built from TRBV2 and TRBJ1-5; D gene uncertain. The material was peripheral blood, obtained from a patient treated with radiotherapy plus ipilimumab. The source is a human donor with non-small cell lung cancer whose response to radiotherapy plus ipilimumab could not be evaluated. Some clones in this sample may be carry-over from other donors' samples. CDR3 coding DNA: TGTGCCAGCAGGGGAGACACAAATCAGCCCCAGCATTTT. The encoded protein is CASRGDTNQPQHF. Based on the CDR3 plus reference TRBV2 and TRBJ1-5, the full variable domain is EPEVTQTPSHQVTQMGQEVILRCVPISNHLYFYWYRQILGQKVEFLVSFYNNEISEKSEIFDDQFSVERPDGSNFTLKIRSTKLEDSAMYFCASRGDTNQPQHFGDGTRLSIL.